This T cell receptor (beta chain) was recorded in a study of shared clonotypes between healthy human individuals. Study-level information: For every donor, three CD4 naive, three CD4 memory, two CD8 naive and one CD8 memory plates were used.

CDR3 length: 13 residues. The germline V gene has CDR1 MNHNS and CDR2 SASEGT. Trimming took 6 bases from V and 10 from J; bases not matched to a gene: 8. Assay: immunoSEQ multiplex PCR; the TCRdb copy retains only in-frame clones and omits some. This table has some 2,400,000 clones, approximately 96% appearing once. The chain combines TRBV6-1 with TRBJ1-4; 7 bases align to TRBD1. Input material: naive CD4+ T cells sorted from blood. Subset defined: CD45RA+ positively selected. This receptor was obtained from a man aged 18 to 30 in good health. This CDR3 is CASRGTERGKLFF. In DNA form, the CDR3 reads TGTGCCAGCAGGGGGACAGAAAGGGGAAAACTGTTTTTT.